This record covers a single T cell receptor (beta chain). This record belongs to a study of radiation and T cells in renal cell carcinoma. The V segment lost 5 bases and the J segment 4 bases; nucleotides outside the gene matches: 7. Germline-derived CDR1 and CDR2 are GTSNPN and SVGIG (reference sequence). The length of the CDR3 is 14 residues. Sequenced by immunoSEQ multiplex PCR; TCRdb stores in-frame clones only, minus some. The table shows roughly 58,000 clones, with approximately 80% occurring only once. Time point described: blood 4 weeks post-SBRT, at nephrectomy. Documented treatment: 15 Gy SBRT to primary tumor, nephrectomy 4 weeks later.

The receptor was derived from a man aged 55 to 70 with renal cell carcinoma. The chain employs TRBV30 and TRBJ2-3; TRBD2 aligns across 9 bases. Sequenced here: blood, sampled from a patient whose treatment included radiotherapy and nephrectomy. The CDR3 loop reads CAWFAGGGADTQYF. As DNA, the CDR3 is TGTGCCTGGTTCGCGGGGGGGGGCGCAGATACGCAGTATTTT.